The clone carrying this T cell receptor beta chain was detected once. Antigen specificity is unknown. This sample was taken from a study of blood T cells in healthy people across ages. Study findings and constraints: Without sorted subsets, naive and antigen-experienced compartments could not be conclusively compared. When one million T cells were used, diversity estimates were thought to be underestimates. Getting older went along with TCR beta diversity per million T cells dropping roughly linearly.

A J-beta primer mix and a sample-barcoded 5' primer were used in a second PCR of about 6 to 12 cycles. All cDNA molecules were each tagged by a template-switch adaptor with 12 random nucleotides. TCRdb recomputed calls from the 5' RACE reads with MiXCR, one row per CDR3 protein. The profile shows about 970,000 distinct CDR3 sequences, around 54% of them singletons. Trimming stripped 8 bases from V and 8 bases from J, with 16 bases between. The CDR3 consists of 13 residues. The germline V gene encodes CDR1 MNHEY and CDR2 SMNVEV (reference sequence). The sequenced sample consisted of blood. The clonotype originates from a woman aged 55-70 years in good health. This chain uses TRBV27 with TRBJ2-1, with TRBD2 as a possible D gene (5 bases). The CDR3 loop is CASREASTDEQFF. Written as DNA, the CDR3 is TGTGCCAGCCGTGAGGCTAGCACGGATGAGCAGTTCTTC.